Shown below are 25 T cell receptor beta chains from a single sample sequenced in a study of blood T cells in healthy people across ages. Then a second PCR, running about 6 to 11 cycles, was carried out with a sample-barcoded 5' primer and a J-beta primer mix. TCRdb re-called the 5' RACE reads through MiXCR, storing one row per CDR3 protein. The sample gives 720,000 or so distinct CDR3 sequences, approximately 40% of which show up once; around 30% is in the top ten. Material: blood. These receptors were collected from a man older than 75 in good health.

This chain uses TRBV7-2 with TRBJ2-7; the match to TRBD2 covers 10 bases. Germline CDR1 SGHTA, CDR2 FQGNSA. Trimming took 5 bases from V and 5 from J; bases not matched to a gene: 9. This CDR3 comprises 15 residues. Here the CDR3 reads CASSPRLAGAHEQYF. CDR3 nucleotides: TGTGCCAGCAGCCCCCGTCTAGCGGGGGCCCACGAGCAGTACTTC.

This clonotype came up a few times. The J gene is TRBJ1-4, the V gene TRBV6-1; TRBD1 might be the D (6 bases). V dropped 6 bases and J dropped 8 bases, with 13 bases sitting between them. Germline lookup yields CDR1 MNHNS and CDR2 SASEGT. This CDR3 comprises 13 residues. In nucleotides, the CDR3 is TGTGCCAGCAGAACAGGGTTTGGAGAAAAACTGTTTTTT. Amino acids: CASRTGFGEKLFF.

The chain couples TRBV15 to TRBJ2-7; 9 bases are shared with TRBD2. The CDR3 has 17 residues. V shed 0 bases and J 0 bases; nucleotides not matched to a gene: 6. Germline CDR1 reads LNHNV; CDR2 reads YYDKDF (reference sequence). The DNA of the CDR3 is TGTGCCACCAGCAGAGATCAGAGCGGGAGGAGCTCCTACGAGCAGTACTTC. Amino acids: CATSRDQSGRSSYEQYF.

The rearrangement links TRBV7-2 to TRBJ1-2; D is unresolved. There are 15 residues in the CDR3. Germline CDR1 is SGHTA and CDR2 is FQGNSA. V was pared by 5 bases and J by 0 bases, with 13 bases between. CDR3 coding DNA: TGTGCCAGCAGCCCCCAGGTGTCCCCTAACTATGGCTACACCTTC. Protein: CASSPQVSPNYGYTF.

CDR3 in amino acids: CASSLIKGGQPQHF. CDR3 nucleotide sequence: TGTGCCAGCAGCTTGATCAAAGGGGGACAGCCCCAGCATTTT. The chain combines TRBV7-2 with TRBJ1-5; D perhaps matches TRBD1 (6 bases). The CDR3 sequence is 14 residues long. The germline V gene has CDR1 SGHTA and CDR2 FQGNSA. Trimming stripped 3 bases from V and 7 bases from J, with 13 bases between.

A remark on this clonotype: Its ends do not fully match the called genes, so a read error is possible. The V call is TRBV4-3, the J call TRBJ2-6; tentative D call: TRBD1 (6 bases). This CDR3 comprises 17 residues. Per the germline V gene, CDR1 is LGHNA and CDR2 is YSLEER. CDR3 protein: CASSQAQSGVGASVLTF. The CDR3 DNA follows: TGCGCTAGCAGCCAAGCCCAGTCAGGGGTCGGGGCCAGCGTCCTGACTTTC.

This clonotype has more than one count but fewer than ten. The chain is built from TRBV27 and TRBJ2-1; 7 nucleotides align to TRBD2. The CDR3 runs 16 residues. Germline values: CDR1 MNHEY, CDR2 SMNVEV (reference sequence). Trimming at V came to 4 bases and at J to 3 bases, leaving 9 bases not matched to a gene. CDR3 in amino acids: CASSSLRAGVYNEQFF. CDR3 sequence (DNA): TGTGCCAGCAGTTCCTTAAGGGCGGGAGTCTACAATGAGCAGTTCTTC.

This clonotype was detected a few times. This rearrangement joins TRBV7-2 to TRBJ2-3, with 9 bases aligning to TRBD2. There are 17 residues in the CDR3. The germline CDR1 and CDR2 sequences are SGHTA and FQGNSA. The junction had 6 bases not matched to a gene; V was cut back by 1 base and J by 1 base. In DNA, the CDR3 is TGTGCCAGCAGCTTAGGTTTTGGCGGGAGGGGCACAGATACGCAGTATTTT. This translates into CASSLGFGGRGTDTQYF.

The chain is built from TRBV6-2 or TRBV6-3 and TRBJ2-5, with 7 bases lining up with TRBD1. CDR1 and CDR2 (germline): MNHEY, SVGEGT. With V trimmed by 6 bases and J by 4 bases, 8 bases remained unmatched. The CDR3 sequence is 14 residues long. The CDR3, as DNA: TGTGCCAGCAGCGTCAACAGGGGATCAGAGACCCAGTACTTC. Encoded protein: CASSVNRGSETQYF.

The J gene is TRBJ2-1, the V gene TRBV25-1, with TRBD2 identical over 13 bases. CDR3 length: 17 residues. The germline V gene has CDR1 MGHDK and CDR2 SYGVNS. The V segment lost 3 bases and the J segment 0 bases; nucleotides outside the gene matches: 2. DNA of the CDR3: TGTGCCAGCAGTGAGACTAGCGGGAGGAGCTCCTACAATGAGCAGTTCTTC. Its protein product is CASSETSGRSSYNEQFF.

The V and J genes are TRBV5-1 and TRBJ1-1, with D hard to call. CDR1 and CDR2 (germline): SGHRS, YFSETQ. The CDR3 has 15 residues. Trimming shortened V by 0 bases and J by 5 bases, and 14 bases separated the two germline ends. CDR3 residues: CASSLASLSGTEAFF. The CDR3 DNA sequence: TGCGCCAGCAGCTTGGCAAGTTTATCGGGAACTGAAGCTTTCTTT.

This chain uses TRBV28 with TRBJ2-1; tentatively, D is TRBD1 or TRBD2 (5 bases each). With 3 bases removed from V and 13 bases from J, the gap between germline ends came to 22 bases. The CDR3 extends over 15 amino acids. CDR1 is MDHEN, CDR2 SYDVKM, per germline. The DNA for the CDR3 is TGTGCCAGCAGTTTGGGGCGGGTAGCCAAAAACACTCAGTTCTTC. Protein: CASSLGRVAKNTQFF.

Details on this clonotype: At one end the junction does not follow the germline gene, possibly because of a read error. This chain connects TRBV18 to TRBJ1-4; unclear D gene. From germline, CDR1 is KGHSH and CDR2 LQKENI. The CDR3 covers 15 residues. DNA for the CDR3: TGTGTCAGCTCACCCTCCAGAAGCCTTAATGAAAAACTGTTTTTT. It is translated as CVSSPSRSLNEKLFF.

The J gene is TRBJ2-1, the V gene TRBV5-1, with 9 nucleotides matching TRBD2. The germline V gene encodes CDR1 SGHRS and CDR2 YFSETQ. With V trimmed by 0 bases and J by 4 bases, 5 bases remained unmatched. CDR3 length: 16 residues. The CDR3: CASSLDVTSGYNEQFF. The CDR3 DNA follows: TGCGCCAGCAGCTTGGATGTGACTAGCGGATACAATGAGCAGTTCTTC.

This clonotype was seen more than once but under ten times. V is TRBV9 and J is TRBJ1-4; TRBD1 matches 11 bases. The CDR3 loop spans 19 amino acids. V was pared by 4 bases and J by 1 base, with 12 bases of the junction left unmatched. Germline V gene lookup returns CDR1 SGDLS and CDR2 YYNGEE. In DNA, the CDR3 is TGTGCCAGCAGCCGCAAGGACAGGGGGCTTAGTGGAACTAATGAAAAACTGTTTTTT. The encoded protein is CASSRKDRGLSGTNEKLFF.

The CDR3 DNA reads TGTGCCAGCAGTTTCCCAGTGGAGGGGGGGTCGGATGAGCAGTTCTTC. Translated: CASSFPVEGGSDEQFF. The chain couples TRBV11-2 to TRBJ2-1, with D perhaps matching TRBD2 (7 bases). The V and J ends lost 6 bases and 8 bases respectively, with 23 bases between them. CDR1 is SGHAT, CDR2 FQNNGV, per germline. CDR3 length: 16 residues.

The CDR3: CASRRDRGRWETQYF. In DNA, the CDR3 is TGTGCCAGCAGGCGGGACAGAGGTCGTTGGGAGACCCAGTACTTC. This sequence joins TRBV6-5 and TRBJ2-5, with D tentatively TRBD1 (7 bases). The CDR3 is 15 residues long. Trimming left V 6 bases short and J 5 bases short, with 19 bases between. Per germline, CDR1 MNHEY and CDR2 SVGAGI.

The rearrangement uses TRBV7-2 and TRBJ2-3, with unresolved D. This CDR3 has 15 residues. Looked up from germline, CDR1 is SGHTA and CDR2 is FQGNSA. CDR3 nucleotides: TGTTCCATTTCAGGTAGAGCGAGACGCGGAGATACGCAGTATTTT. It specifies CSISGRARRGDTQYF.

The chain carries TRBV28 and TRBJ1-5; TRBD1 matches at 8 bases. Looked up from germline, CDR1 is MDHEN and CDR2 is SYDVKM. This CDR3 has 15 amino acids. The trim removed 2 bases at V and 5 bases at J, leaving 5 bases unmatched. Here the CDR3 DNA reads TGTGCCAGCAGTTTAGTGACAGGGGTCGATCAGCCCCAGCATTTT. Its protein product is CASSLVTGVDQPQHF.

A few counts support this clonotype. This CDR3 is CASSQDQGETQYF. CDR3 nucleotide sequence: TGTGCCAGCAGCCAAGATCAGGGAGAGACCCAGTACTTC. The chain employs TRBV4-2 and TRBJ2-5; D possibly corresponds to TRBD1 (5 bases). The CDR3 loop spans 13 amino acids. The germline V gene has CDR1 LGHNA and CDR2 YNFKEQ. Trimming pared 0 bases from V and 4 bases from J, leaving 6 bases between.

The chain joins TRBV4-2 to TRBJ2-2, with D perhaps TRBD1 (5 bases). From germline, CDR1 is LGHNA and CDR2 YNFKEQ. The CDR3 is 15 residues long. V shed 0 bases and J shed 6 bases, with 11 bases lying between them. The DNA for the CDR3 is TGTGCCAGCAGCCAAGAAAGACAGTTCCCCGGGGAGCTGTTTTTT. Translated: CASSQERQFPGELFF.

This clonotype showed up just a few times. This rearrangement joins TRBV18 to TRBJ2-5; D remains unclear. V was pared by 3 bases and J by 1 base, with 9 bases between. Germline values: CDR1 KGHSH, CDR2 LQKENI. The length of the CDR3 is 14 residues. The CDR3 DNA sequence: TGTGCCAGCTCACCGCCGGCAGCCCAAGAGACCCAGTACTTC. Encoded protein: CASSPPAAQETQYF. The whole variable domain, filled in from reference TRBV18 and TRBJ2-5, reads NAGVMQNPRHLVRRRGQEARLRCSPMKGHSHVYWYRQLPEEGLKFMVYLQKENIIDESGMPKERFSAEFPKEGPSILRIQQVVRGDSAAYFCASSPPAAQETQYFGPGTRLLVL.

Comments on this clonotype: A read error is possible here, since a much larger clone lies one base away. The CDR3: CVSSFGGEQYF. Written as DNA, the CDR3 is TGTGTCAGCAGTTTTGGGGGTGAGCAGTACTTC. J is TRBJ2-7 and V is TRBV6-6; D may correspond to TRBD1 or TRBD2 (5 bases each). CDR1 MNHNY and CDR2 SVGAGI come from the germline V gene (reference sequence). This CDR3 contains 11 residues.

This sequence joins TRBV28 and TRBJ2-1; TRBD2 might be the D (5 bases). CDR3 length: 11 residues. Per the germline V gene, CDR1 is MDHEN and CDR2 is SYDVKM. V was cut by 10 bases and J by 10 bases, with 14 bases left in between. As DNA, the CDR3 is TGTGCCACCAAGCTCCTAGCCGAGCAGTTCTTC. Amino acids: CATKLLAEQFF.

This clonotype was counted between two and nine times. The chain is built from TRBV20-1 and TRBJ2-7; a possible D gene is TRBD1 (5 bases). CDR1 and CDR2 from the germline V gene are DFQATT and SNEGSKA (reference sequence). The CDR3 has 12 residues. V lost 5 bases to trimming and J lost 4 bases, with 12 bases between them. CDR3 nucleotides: TGCAGTGCTGGGGCGTCCGGGTACGAGCAGTACTTC. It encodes CSAGASGYEQYF.